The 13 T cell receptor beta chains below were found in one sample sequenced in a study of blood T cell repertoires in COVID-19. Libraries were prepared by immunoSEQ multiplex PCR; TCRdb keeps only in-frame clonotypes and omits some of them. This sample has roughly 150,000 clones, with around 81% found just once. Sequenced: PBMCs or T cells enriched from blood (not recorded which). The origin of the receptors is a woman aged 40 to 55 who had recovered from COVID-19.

CDR3 residues: CASSELAGNTDTQYF. DNA of the CDR3: TGTGCCAGCAGTGAACTAGCGGGGAACACAGATACGCAGTATTTT. This chain links TRBV2 with TRBJ2-3; 9 nucleotides line up with TRBD2. V dropped 2 bases and J dropped 2; count of bases not matched to a gene: 2. The CDR3 consists of 15 residues. The germline CDR1 and CDR2 sequences are SNHLY and FYNNEI.

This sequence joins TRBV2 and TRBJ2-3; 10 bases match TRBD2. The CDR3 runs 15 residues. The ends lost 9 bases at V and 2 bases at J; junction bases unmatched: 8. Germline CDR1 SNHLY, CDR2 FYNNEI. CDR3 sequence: CARLQLAGFTDTQYF. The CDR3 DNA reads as TGTGCCAGGCTCCAACTAGCGGGGTTCACAGATACGCAGTATTTT.

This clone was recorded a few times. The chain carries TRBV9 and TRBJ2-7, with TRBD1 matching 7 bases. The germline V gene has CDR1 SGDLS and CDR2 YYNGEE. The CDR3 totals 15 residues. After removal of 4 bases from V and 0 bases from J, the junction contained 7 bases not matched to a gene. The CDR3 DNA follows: TGTGCCAGCAGCCCATACGGGACAGCCTCCTACGAGCAGTACTTC. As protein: CASSPYGTASYEQYF.

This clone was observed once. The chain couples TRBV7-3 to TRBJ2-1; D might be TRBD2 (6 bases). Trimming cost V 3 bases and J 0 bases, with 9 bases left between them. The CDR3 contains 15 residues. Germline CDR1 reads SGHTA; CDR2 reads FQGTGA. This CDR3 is CASSLDGGSYNEQFF. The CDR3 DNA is TGTGCCAGCAGCTTGGACGGGGGCTCCTACAATGAGCAGTTCTTC.

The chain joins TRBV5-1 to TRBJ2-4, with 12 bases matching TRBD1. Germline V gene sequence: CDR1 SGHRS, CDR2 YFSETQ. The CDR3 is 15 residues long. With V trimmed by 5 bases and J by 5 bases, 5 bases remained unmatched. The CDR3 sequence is CASSSGTGGQNIQYF. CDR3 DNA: TGCGCCAGCAGTTCGGGGACAGGGGGCCAAAACATTCAGTACTTC.

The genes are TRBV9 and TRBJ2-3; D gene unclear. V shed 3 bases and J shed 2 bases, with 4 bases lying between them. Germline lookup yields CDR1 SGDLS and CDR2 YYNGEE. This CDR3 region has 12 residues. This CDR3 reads CASSGYTDTQYF. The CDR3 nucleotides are TGTGCCAGCAGCGGCTACACAGATACGCAGTATTTT.

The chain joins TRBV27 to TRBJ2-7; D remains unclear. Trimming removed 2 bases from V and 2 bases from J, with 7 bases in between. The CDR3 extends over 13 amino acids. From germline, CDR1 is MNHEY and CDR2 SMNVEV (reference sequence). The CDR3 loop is CASSLAGPYEQYF. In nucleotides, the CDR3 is TGTGCCAGCAGTTTAGCAGGTCCCTACGAGCAGTACTTC.

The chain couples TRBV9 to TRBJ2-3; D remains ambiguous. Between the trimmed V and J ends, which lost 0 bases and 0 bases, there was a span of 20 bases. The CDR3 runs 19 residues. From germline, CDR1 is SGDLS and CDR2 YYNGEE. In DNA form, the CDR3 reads TGTGCCAGCAGCGTAGGTTGGTTCATTAATCCAACTAGCACAGATACGCAGTATTTT. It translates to CASSVGWFINPTSTDTQYF.

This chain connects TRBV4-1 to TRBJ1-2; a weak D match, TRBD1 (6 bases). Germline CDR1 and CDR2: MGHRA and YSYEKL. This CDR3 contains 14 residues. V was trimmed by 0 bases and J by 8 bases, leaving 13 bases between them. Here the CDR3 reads CASSQDSGARGYTF. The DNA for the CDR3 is TGCGCCAGCAGCCAAGATTCAGGGGCGCGGGGCTACACCTTC.

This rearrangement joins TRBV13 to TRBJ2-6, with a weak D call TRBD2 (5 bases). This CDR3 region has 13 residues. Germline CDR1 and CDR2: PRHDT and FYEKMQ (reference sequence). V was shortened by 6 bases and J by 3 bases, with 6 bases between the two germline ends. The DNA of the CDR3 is TGTGCCAGCAGTGGAGGTGGGGCCAACGTCCTGACTTTC. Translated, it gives CASSGGGANVLTF.

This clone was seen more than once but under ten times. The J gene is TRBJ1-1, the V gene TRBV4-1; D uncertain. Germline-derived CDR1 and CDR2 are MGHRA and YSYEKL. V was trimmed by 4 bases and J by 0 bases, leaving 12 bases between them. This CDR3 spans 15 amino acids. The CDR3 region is CASSPTPGMNTEAFF. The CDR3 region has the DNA TGCGCCAGCAGCCCAACCCCGGGTATGAACACTGAAGCTTTCTTT.

CDR3 sequence reads: CASSISAHSSYNSPLHF. In DNA form, the CDR3 reads TGTGCCAGTAGTATCTCGGCTCACAGCTCCTATAATTCACCCCTCCACTTT. The rearrangement joins TRBV19 to TRBJ1-6; D not certain. The CDR3 has 17 residues. Germline V gene sequence: CDR1 LNHDA, CDR2 SQIVND (reference sequence). V lost 3 bases, J lost 0 bases, and 12 bases lay in between.

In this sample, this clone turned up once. CDR3 in amino acids: CASSEGTSGYNEQFF. The CDR3 DNA is TGTGCCAGCAGTGAGGGGACTAGCGGCTACAATGAGCAGTTCTTC. The chain joins TRBV6-1 to TRBJ2-1, with 11 bases matching TRBD2. V shed 3 bases, J shed 3 bases, and the junction held 1 base outside the gene matches. This CDR3 is built from 15 residues. Germline CDR1 and CDR2: MNHNS and SASEGT.